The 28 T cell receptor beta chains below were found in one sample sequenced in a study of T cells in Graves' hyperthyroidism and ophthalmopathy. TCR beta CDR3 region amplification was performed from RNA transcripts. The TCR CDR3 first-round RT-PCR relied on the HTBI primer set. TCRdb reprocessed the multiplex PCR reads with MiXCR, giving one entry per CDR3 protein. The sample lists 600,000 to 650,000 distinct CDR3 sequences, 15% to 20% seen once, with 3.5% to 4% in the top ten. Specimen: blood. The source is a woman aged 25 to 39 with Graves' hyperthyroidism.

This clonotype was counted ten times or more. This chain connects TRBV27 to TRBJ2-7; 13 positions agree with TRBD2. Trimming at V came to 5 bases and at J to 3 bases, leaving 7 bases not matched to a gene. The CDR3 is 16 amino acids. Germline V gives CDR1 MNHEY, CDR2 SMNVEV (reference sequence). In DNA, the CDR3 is TGTGCCAGCAGTCACCATCGGACTAGCGGGGGCTACGAGCAGTACTTC. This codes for CASSHHRTSGGYEQYF.

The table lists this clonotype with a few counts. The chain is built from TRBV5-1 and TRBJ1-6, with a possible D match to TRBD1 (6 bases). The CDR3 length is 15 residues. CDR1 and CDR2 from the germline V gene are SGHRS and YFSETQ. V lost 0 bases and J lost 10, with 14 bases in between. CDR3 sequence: CASSLAGEGRSPLHF. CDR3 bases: TGCGCCAGCAGCTTGGCAGGGGAGGGAAGATCACCCCTCCACTTT. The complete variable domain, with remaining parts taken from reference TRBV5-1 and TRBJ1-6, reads KAGVTQTPRYLIKTRGQQVTLSCSPISGHRSVSWYQQTPGQGLQFLFEYFSETQRNKGNFPGRFSGRQFSNSRSEMNVSTLELGDSALYLCASSLAGEGRSPLHFGNGTRLTVT.

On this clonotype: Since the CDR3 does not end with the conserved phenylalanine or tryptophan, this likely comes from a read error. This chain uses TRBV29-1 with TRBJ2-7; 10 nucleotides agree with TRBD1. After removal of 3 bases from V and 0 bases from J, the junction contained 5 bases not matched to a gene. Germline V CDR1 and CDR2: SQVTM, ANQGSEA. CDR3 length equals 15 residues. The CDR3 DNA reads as TGCAGCGTTGACCGTGGGGACAGGGGCTCCTACGAGCAGTACTCC. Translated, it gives CSVDRGDRGSYEQYS.

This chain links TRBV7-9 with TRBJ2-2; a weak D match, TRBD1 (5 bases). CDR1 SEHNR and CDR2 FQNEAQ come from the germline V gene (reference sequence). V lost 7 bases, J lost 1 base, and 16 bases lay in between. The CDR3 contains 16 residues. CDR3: CASKGETALNTGELFF. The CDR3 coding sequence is TGTGCCAGCAAGGGCGAGACAGCTCTGAACACCGGGGAGCTGTTTTTT.

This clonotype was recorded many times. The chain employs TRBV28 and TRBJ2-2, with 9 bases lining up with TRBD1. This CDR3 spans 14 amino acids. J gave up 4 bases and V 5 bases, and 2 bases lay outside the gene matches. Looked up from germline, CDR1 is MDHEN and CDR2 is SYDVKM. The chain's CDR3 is CASSTGGTTGELFF. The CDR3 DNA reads TGTGCCAGCAGTACAGGGGGCACCACCGGGGAGCTGTTTTTT. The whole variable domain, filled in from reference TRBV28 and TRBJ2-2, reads DVKVTQSSRYLVKRTGEKVFLECVQDMDHENMFWYRQDPGLGLRLIYFSYDVKMKEKGDIPEGYSVSREKKERFSLILESASTNQTSMYLCASSTGGTTGELFFGEGSRLTVL.

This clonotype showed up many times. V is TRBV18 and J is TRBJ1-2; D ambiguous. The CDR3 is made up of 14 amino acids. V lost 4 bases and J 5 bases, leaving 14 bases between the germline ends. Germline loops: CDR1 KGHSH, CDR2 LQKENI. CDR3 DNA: TGTGCCAGCTCACTGGACCTCGAGTTATATGGCTACACCTTC. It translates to CASSLDLELYGYTF.

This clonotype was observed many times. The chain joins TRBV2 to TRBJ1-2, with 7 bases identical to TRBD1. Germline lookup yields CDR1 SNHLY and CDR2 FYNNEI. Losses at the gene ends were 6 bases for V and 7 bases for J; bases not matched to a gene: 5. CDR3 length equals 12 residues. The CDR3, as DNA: TGTGCCAGCAGACCCGACAGGGTTGGCTACACCTTC. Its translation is CASRPDRVGYTF.

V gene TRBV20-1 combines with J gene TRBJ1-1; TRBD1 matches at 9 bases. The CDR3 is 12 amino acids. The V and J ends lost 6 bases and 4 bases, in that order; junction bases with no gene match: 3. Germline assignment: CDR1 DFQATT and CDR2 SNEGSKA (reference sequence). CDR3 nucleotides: TGCAGTGCATTGACAGGGGGCACTGAAGCTTTCTTT. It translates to CSALTGGTEAFF.

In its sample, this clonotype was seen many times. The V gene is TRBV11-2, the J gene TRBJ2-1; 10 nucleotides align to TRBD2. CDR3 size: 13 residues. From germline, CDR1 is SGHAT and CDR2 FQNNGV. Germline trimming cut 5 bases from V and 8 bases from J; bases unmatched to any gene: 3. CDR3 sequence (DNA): TGTGCCAGCAGCCTTCTAGCGGGAGATGAGCAGTTCTTC. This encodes CASSLLAGDEQFF.

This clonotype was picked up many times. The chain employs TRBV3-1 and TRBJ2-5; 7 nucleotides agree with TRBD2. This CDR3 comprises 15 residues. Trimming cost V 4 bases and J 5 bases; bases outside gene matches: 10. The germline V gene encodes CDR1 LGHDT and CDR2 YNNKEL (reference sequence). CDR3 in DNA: TGTGCCAGCAGCCTTACTAGCGCTGTGGGGGAGACCCAGTACTTC. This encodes CASSLTSAVGETQYF.

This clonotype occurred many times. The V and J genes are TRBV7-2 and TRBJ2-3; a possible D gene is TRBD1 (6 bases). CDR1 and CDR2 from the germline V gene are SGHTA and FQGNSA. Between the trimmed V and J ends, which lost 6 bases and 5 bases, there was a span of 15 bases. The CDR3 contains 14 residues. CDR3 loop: CASRSHRAGDTQYF. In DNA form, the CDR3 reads TGTGCCAGCAGAAGTCACAGGGCCGGAGATACGCAGTATTTT.

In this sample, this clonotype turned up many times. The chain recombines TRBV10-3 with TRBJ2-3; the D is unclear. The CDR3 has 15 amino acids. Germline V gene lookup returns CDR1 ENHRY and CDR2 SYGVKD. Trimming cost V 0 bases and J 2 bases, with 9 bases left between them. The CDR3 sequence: CAISESPGDTDTQYF. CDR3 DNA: TGTGCCATCAGTGAGTCGCCAGGAGACACAGATACGCAGTATTTT.

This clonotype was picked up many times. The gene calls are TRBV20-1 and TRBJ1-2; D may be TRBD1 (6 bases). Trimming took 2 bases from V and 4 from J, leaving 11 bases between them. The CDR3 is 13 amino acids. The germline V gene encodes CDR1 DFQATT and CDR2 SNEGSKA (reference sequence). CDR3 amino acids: CSARLTRGYGYTF. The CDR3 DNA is TGCAGTGCTAGACTTACCAGGGGCTATGGCTACACCTTC.

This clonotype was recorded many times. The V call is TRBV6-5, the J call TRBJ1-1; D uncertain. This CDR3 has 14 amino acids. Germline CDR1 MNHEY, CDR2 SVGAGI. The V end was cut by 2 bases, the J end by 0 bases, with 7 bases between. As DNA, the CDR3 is TGTGCCAGCAGTTACGGACTTATGAACACTGAAGCTTTCTTT. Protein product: CASSYGLMNTEAFF.

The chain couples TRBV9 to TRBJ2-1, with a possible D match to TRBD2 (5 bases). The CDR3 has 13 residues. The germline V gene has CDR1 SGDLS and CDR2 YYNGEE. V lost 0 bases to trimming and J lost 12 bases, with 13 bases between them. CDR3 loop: CASSVGGGSWQFF. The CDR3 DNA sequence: TGTGCCAGCAGCGTAGGGGGTGGGAGCTGGCAGTTCTTC.

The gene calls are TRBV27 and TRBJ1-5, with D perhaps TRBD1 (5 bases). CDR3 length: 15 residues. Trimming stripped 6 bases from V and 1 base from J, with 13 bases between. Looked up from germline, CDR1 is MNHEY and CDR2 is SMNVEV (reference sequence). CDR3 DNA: TGTGCCAGCAGAGGGGCAGGTTCCAGCAATCAGCCCCAGCATTTT. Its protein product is CASRGAGSSNQPQHF.

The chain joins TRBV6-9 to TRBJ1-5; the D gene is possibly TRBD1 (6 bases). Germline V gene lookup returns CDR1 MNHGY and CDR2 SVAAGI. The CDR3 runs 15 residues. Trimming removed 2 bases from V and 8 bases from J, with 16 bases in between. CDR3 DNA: TGTGCCAGCAGTTATCAGGGGAGGGCTATGGAGCCCCAGCATTTT. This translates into CASSYQGRAMEPQHF.

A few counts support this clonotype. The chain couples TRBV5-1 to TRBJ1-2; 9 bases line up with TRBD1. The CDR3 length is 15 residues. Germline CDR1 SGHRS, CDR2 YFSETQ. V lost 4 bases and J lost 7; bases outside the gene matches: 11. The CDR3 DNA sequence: TGCGCCAGCAGCAATCAGGGACAGGGAATTGGTGGCTACACCTTC. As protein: CASSNQGQGIGGYTF.

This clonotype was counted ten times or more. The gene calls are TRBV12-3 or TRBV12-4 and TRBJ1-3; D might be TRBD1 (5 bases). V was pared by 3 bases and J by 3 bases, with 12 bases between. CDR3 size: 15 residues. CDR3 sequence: CASSFSSGGGNTIYF. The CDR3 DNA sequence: TGTGCCAGCAGTTTTTCATCGGGGGGTGGAAACACCATATATTTT.

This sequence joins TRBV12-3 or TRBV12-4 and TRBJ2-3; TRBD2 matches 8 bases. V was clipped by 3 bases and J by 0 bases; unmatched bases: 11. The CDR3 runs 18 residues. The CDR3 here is CASSLGAGVGTSTDTQYF. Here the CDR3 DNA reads TGTGCCAGCAGTTTGGGAGCGGGAGTTGGAACTAGCACAGATACGCAGTATTTT.

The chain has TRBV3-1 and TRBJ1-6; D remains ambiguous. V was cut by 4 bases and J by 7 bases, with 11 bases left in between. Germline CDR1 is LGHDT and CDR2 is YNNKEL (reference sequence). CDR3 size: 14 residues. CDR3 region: CASSLMAMNSPLHF. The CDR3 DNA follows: TGTGCCAGCAGCCTCATGGCGATGAATTCACCCCTCCACTTT.

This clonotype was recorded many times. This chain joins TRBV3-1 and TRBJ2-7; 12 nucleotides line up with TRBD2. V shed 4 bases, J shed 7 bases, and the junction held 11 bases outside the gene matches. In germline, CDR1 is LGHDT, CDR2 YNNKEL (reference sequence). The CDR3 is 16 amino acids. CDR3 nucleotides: TGTGCCAGCAGCCCTCAGTTGACTAGCGGGAGTGTTGAGCAGTACTTC. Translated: CASSPQLTSGSVEQYF.

CDR3: CSVAAHRGYNEQYF. In DNA, the CDR3 is TGCAGCGTCGCCGCCCACAGGGGGTATAACGAGCAGTACTTC. V gene TRBV29-1 combines with J gene TRBJ2-7; TRBD1 agrees at 8 bases. This CDR3 is built from 14 residues. Germline CDR1 SQVTM, CDR2 ANQGSEA. The ends lost 6 bases at V and 5 bases at J; junction bases unmatched: 12.

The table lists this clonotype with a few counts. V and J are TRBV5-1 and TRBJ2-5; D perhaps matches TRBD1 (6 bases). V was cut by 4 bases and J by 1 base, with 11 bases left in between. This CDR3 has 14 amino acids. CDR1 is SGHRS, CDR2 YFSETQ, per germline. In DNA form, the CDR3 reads TGCGCCAGCAGCACTGAGGGGGTCCAAGAGACCCAGTACTTC. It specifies CASSTEGVQETQYF.

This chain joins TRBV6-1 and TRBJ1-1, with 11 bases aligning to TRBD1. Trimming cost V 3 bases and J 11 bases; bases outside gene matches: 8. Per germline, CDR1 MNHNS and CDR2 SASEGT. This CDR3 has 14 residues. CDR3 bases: TGTGCCAGCAGTGAGGACAGGGGGCGCGTGGGGGCTTTCTTT. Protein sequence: CASSEDRGRVGAFF.

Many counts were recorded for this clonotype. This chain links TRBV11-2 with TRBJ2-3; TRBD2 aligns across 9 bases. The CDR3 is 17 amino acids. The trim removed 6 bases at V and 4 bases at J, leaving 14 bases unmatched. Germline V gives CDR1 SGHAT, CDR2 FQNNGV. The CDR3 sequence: CASSYPVIAGAADTQYF. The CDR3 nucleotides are TGTGCCAGCAGTTACCCGGTAATAGCGGGAGCGGCAGATACGCAGTATTTT.

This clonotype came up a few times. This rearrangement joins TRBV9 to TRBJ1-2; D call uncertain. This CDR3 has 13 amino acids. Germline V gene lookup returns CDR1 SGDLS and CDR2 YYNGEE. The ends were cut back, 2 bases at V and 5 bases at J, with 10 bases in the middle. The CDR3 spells CASSVMVGYGYTF. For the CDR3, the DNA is TGTGCCAGCAGCGTCATGGTCGGGTATGGCTACACCTTC. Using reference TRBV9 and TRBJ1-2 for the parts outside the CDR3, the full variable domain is DSGVTQTPKHLITATGQRVTLRCSPRSGDLSVYWYQQSLDQGLQFLIQYYNGEERAKGNILERFSAQQFPDLHSELNLSSLELGDSALYFCASSVMVGYGYTFGSGTRLTVV.

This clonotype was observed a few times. CDR3 sequence (DNA): TGTGCCAGCAGTCAAGAGGAGTTCTATACCTATGGCTACACCTTC. This codes for CASSQEEFYTYGYTF. V is TRBV6-1 and J is TRBJ1-2; no definite D call. There are 15 residues in the CDR3. Trimming removed 5 bases at V and 4 bases at J, with 17 bases between. CDR1 and CDR2 from the germline V gene are MNHNS and SASEGT.